The 5 T cell receptor beta chains in this list originate from one sample, sequenced in a study of blood T cell repertoires in COVID-19. Sequenced by immunoSEQ multiplex PCR; TCRdb stores in-frame clones only, minus some. This sample has about 90,000 clones, with 75% to 90% found just once. The specimen was peripheral blood. The receptors were gathered from a woman between 70 and 85 years old with acute or convalescent COVID-19.

Here the CDR3 DNA reads TGTGCCAGCAGCTTAGTAGCGGGGGTCGGACGTGGCACCGGGGAGCTGTTTTTT. As protein: CASSLVAGVGRGTGELFF. The chain has TRBV7-9 and TRBJ2-2; 9 positions match TRBD2. There are 18 residues in the CDR3. V was clipped by 1 base and J by 4 bases; unmatched bases: 10. Germline loops: CDR1 SEHNR, CDR2 FQNEAQ (reference sequence).

This chain connects TRBV7-7 to TRBJ2-1; TRBD1 agrees at 9 bases. The junction had 10 bases not matched to a gene; V was cut back by 11 bases and J by 5 bases. The CDR3 loop spans 14 amino acids. Germline V gives CDR1 SSHAT, CDR2 FNYEAQ (reference sequence). The CDR3 DNA reads TGTGCCGTGGGAACTGGGACAGGGAACAATGAGCAGTTCTTC. Residues: CAVGTGTGNNEQFF.

The chain couples TRBV6-2 or TRBV6-3 to TRBJ2-1; perhaps TRBD1 as D (5 bases). The V and J ends lost 0 bases and 3 bases respectively, with 12 bases between them. Germline-derived CDR1 and CDR2 are MNHEY and SVGEGT. The CDR3 runs 16 residues. Written as DNA, the CDR3 is TGTGCCAGCAGTTACTCGGGCAGGGCGTTCTACAATGAGCAGTTCTTC. This translates into CASSYSGRAFYNEQFF.

This clone was detected only once. This rearrangement joins TRBV13 to TRBJ2-7, with 9 nucleotides matching TRBD1. With 1 base clipped from V and 6 bases from J, the junction kept 1 base outside the gene matches. The germline gives CDR1 PRHDT, CDR2 FYEKMQ (reference sequence). The CDR3 has 13 residues. This chain's CDR3 is CASSLADRGEQYF. In DNA, the CDR3 is TGTGCCAGCAGCTTAGCGGACAGGGGCGAGCAGTACTTC.

This clone was observed a single time. DNA of the CDR3: TGTGCCTGGAGTGTCCAGGCTAACACTGAAGCTTTCTTT. It specifies CAWSVQANTEAFF. The chain employs TRBV30 and TRBJ1-1, with unresolved D. Trimming stripped 0 bases from V and 2 bases from J, with 7 bases between. The CDR3 has 13 amino acids. In germline, CDR1 is GTSNPN, CDR2 SVGIG (reference sequence).